This record concerns one TCR beta chain sequence. This specimen comes from a study of blood T cell repertoires in COVID-19. Study-level background: Sources were T cells, B-cell-depleted T cells, or PBMCs; the material itself was cDNA or gDNA.

In the original workflow: Amplification of reference gene primers provided the estimated nucleated cell counts. TCRdb keeps only in-frame clones here, not all; method: immunoSEQ multiplex PCR. For V, J and clone size, that table is used; D and trimming come from the DNA. The sample carries under 300,000 clones, around 85% recorded once. Trimming took 6 bases from V and 5 from J, leaving 11 bases between them. Germline V gives CDR1 SNHLY, CDR2 FYNNEI. This CDR3 contains 13 residues. This clonotype was sampled from a man in his sixties with acute or convalescent COVID-19. Material for sequencing was peripheral blood. The chain couples TRBV2 to TRBJ1-5; D is undetermined. CDR3 DNA: TGTGCCAGCAGGATACAGATAGATCAGCCCCAGCATTTT. Translating it yields CASRIQIDQPQHF.